Detailed here is one T cell receptor (beta chain). Its antigen is unknown. As every portion of the isolated RNA was reverse transcribed, the sequencing read expressed TCRB transcripts. The assay was immunoSEQ multiplex PCR, and TCRdb's table has in-frame clones only and misses some. The table has hundreds of thousands of clones, around 15% seen once; the top ten hold approximately 0.02%. These data are taken from a study of beta chain features in type 1 diabetes. Study-wide findings and caveats: Researchers reported that naive, central memory and Treg TCRB repertoires appeared more similar in patients than in healthy donors. Significant though moderate, a shortening of TCRB CDR3s appeared in all four CD4+ subsets of Type 1 diabetes patients.

Germline CDR1 reads SEHNR; CDR2 reads FQNEAQ (reference sequence). Between the trimmed V and J ends, which lost 2 bases and 0 bases, there was a span of 8 bases. The CDR3 is 14 residues long. The specimen was naive CD4+ T cells from blood. The chain joins TRBV7-9 to TRBJ2-7, with TRBD1 as a possible D gene (6 bases). This receptor was obtained from a man between 18 and 29 years old with type 1 diabetes. The CDR3 DNA reads TGTGCCAGCAGCTTAAGGACAGACTCCTACGAGCAGTACTTC. Amino acids: CASSLRTDSYEQYF.